These 3 T cell receptor beta chains originate from one sample sequenced in a study of T cell repertoires in cytomegalovirus infection. MiXCR, run by TCRdb on the reads, gives a single entry per CDR3 protein. The sample gives roughly 990,000 distinct CDR3 sequences, approximately 33% of which show up once; under 15% is in the top ten. Their antigens are not known. The input for sequencing was cultured CD8+ T cells from PBMCs, taken from culture after CMV antigen stimulation. The receptors come from a human donor in good health (CMV status not recorded). Some clones in this sample may be carry-over from other donors' samples.

At least ten counts were recorded for this clonotype. The chain is built from TRBV11-2 and TRBJ2-3; D assignment may be TRBD1 or TRBD2 (6 bases each). Per germline, CDR1 SGHAT and CDR2 FQNNGV. Trimming left V 5 bases short and J 2 bases short, with 17 bases between. The CDR3 length is 16 residues. The CDR3 DNA follows: TGTGCCAGCAGCGCTAGGACGGGGGCCCTCACAGATACGCAGTATTTT. It translates to CASSARTGALTDTQYF. The full variable domain, completed using reference TRBV11-2 and TRBJ2-3, is EAGVAQSPRYKIIEKRQSVAFWCNPISGHATLYWYQQILGQGPKLLIQFQNNGVVDDSQLPKDRFSAERLKGVDSTLKIQPAKLEDSAVYLCASSARTGALTDTQYFGPGTRLTVL.

This clonotype was counted at least ten times. The genes are TRBV7-2 and TRBJ2-1, with 7 bases aligning to TRBD2. Per the germline V gene, CDR1 is SGHTA and CDR2 is FQGNSA. The CDR3 totals 16 residues. Trimming took 1 base from V and 6 from J; bases not matched to a gene: 9. CDR3 loop: CASSLVVSGFSNEQFF. The CDR3, as DNA: TGTGCCAGCAGCTTAGTGGTTAGCGGGTTTTCCAATGAGCAGTTCTTC.

This clonotype has only a few counts. This chain joins TRBV10-2 and TRBJ2-1, with D tentatively TRBD2 (6 bases). The germline gives CDR1 WSHSY, CDR2 SAAADI. Between the trimmed V and J ends, which lost 8 bases and 0 bases, there was a span of 20 bases. The CDR3 contains 17 residues. Written as DNA, the CDR3 is TGCGCCAGCGTTTCGGTGCGGGGAAAGAGCTCCTACAATGAGCAGTTCTTC. Protein product: CASVSVRGKSSYNEQFF.